This record looks at one TCR beta chain sequence and its context. The data derive from a study of cytomegalovirus exposure and HLA in healthy donors. Germline V gene data show CDR1 as SGHAT and CDR2 as FQNNGV. Trimming took 5 bases from V and 8 from J; bases not matched to a gene: 5. The CDR3 runs to 13 residues. The primer mix had 60 Vbeta and 13 Jbeta primers. TCRdb keeps only in-frame clones here, not all; method: immunoSEQ multiplex PCR. The table records around 79,000 clones, 73% of them present only once. V and J are TRBV11-2 and TRBJ2-1, with 8 nucleotides matching TRBD1. The sample taken for sequencing was PBMCs. This clonotype originated in a woman aged 40-49 years in good health and CMV-seropositive. The CDR3 nucleotides read TGTGCCAGCAGCCGACAGGGGCAGGATGAGCAGTTCTTC. Encoded protein: CASSRQGQDEQFF. Variable domain in full (rest from reference TRBV11-2 and TRBJ2-1): EAGVAQSPRYKIIEKRQSVAFWCNPISGHATLYWYQQILGQGPKLLIQFQNNGVVDDSQLPKDRFSAERLKGVDSTLKIQPAKLEDSAVYLCASSRQGQDEQFFGPGTRLTVL.